This T cell receptor (beta chain) was sequenced in a study of long-term antiretroviral therapy in people with HIV (dated by TCRdb to the early 2020s). A note on the overall study: Collection of the earliest samples took place about a decade ahead of the 2015 WHO recommendation for immediate ART, at a time when ART was typically delayed until CD4 counts fell. A total of 192 cryopreserved PBMC samples were contributed to the cohort by 30 adults with confirmed HIV infection, with samples collected serially over a mean of approximately six years (range 1-12). This retrospective serial study examined whether starting ART and sustained HIV suppression were associated with changes in the composition and diversity of the TRB repertoire in peripheral blood. Test extractions of a monoclonal T-cell line alongside some 36 polyclonal samples showed no cross-contamination during QIAcube processing. About 35% of the 30 participants with HIV were female. General conclusions and limits of the study: At every time point, the repertoire was dominated by expanded TRB clones first identified before ART initiation, although this dominance fluctuated and, in many PLHIV, declined after ART. Samples dated from the mid-2000s to the late 2010s, and the ART regimens used may be less effective than current ones. Compared with controls, HIV repertoires had narrower CDR3 length ranges, and the network structure pointed to an antigen-experienced repertoire that shifted only slightly toward naive after ART. Because cell numbers in pre-ART samples were limited, unsorted PBMC were profiled instead of sorted CD4+ and CD8+ T cells. Inferences about post-ART repertoire changes were limited because no data were available on ART adherence, viral resistance or therapy changes. Because PBMC availability was limited, only the TCR beta chain was sequenced, with no alpha chain pairing. Starting ART was linked to a significant rise in TRB diversity, yet even after long-term ART the diversity remained significantly lower than in transplant donor controls.

The germline V end is reduced by 0 bases and the J end by 0 bases; junction bases left unmatched: 2. Its CDR3 holds 16 amino acids, cysteine through phenylalanine. CDR3 DNA only is kept here, 48 bases in frame from base 1. CDR1 and CDR2, per the germline V gene, are SGDLS and YYNGEE. A word on this clone: The antigen this receptor binds is unknown. Within one base of it there is no much larger clone, and no base qualities were kept.

Participants were included only if at least one PBMC sample before ART initiation and at least two post-ART samples were available. Every participant with HIV received treatment in the United States of America. Before DNA extraction, cryopreserved samples of about 0.95-10 million PBMC were thawed and washed. At the time of the earliest PBMC sample, participants with HIV were aged between roughly 23 and 60 years. PBMC samples were contributed by each participant from 1-4 timepoints before ART initiation and 2-8 timepoints after ART initiation, with a median of 7 samples. Serial HIV viral load, CD4+ T-cell count, ART history and demographic data were obtained for every participant. Genomic DNA was extracted from unsorted PBMC with a Qiagen kit on a QIAcube, processed in batches of 12 samples. Sequencing of the TRB variable region was done with the immunoSEQ hsTCRB v3.0 assay at survey level resolution. TRB sequencing targeted a depth of roughly 35,000-55,000 T-cell genomes per sample. Pooled TRB libraries were sequenced on an Illumina MiSeq with a v3 150-cycle kit. Processing in the source paper ran as follows. Analysis of repertoires was carried out in R inside a reproducible Nextflow workflow spanning QC, data transformation and analysis. LymphoSeq2, an R package for exploring AIRR-Seq data, was used to implement the custom analyses. Several samples yielding fewer than 5000 total TRB sequences were excluded, leaving approximately 190 analyzed HIV repertoires. Among the 170 to 200 retained HIV repertoires, more than 55 were collected before ART initiation and 120 to 130 after ART initiation. Repertoires were downsampled to 5000 TRB nucleotide sequences, and summary statistics were averaged over 100 downsampling iterations. The analysis kept only TRB sequences whose CDR3 regions were at least seven amino acids long. Diversity was assessed using a clonality score derived from Shannon entropy and using the Gini coefficient. Repertoire networks linked the top 5000 CDR3 amino acid sequences whenever two sequences differed by an edit distance of one. For TRB CDR3 amino acid sequences, GLIPH2 was used to predict antigen specificity groups and MHC restriction. CDR3 amino acid sequences were matched against VDJdb and McPAS-TCR to flag known CMV, EBV, HIV or tissue antigen associations. Pre-ART, post-ART and control groups were compared with Wilcoxon signed-rank tests and Holm-Bonferroni correction. TCRdb retrieved this table from immuneACCESS and kept in-frame rearrangements only. Not all clones are present; in checked studies, unresolved V genes account for under half, and no reason is known for the remainder. V and J calls and clone size come straight from that table; D and trimming were deduced from the DNA. The sample yields 13,000 to 15,000 clones; approximately 91% were counted once. The ten biggest clones cover around 10% of the sample.

This material consisted of unsorted PBMCs, taken 6.2 years after starting antiretroviral therapy. The chain employs TRBV9 and TRBJ2-3; 9 of the junction bases match TRBD1. This clonotype was obtained from a man in his forties or fifties with HIV. DNA sequence: TGTGCCAGCAGCGTAGCGGGACAGGGAAGCACAGATACGCAGTATTTT. It specifies CASSVAGQGSTDTQYF.